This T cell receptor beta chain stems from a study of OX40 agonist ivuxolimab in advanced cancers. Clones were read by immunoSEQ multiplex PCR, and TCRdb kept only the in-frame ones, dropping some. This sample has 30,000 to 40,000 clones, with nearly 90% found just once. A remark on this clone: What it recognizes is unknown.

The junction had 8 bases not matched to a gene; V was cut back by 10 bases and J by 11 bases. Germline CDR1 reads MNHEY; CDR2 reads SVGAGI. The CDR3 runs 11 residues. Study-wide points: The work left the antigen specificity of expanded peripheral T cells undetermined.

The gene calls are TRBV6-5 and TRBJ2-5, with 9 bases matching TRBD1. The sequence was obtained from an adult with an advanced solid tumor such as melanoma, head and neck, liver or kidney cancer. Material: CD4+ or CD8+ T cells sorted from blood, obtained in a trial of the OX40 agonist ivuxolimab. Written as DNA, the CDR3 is TGTGCCACACAGGGGGCGCAGGAGCAGTACTTC. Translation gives CATQGAQEQYF.